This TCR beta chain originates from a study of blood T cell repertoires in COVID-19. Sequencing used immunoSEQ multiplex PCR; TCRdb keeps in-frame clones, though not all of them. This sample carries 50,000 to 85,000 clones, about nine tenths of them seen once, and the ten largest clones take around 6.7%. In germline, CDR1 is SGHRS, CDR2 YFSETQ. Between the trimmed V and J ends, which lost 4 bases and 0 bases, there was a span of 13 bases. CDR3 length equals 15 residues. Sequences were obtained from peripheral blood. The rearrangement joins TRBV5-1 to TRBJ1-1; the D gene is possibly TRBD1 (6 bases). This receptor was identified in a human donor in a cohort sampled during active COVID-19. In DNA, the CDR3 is TGCGCCAGCAGCCCACTGGACAGCTTGAACACTGAAGCTTTCTTT. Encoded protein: CASSPLDSLNTEAFF.